Listed below are T cell receptor beta chains from one sample, sequenced in a study of identical twins. TCRdb re-called the 5' RACE reads through MiXCR, storing one row per CDR3 protein. The sample includes under 500,000 distinct CDR3 sequences, roughly 13% of them seen just once. Separately, the same data were catalogued under a study of yellow fever vaccine responses in identical twins.

Sequencing used CD4+ T cells sorted from blood. These receptor sequences come from a woman aged 18-29 years in good health. The CDR3 runs from the conserved cysteine through the conserved F or W. A D gene is named only where the DNA matches it firmly. Only part of the rows carry a size: once, few, many, or a class if the clone is expanded.

d_call j_call clone_size v_call cdr3_nt cdr3_aa
. TRBJ2-1 many TRBV25-1 TGTGCCAGCAGCGCGCACCGAACTGTCTCTAATGAGCAGTTCTTC CASSAHRTVSNEQFF
TRBD1 TRBJ2-5 . TRBV12-3/TRBV12-4 TGTGCCAGCAGAATCAGGGGGTACCAAGAGACCCAGTACTTC CASRIRGYQETQYF
TRBD1 TRBJ2-7 few TRBV28 TGTGCCAGCAGTACCCGGGACAGGGGGTACTACGAGCAGTACTTC CASSTRDRGYYEQYF
. TRBJ2-1 . TRBV6-1 TGTGCCAGCAGTGCCCGGGGGACCTACAATGAGCAGTTCTTC CASSARGTYNEQFF
TRBD1 TRBJ2-1 few TRBV23-1 TGCGCCAGCAGCTCTTATCCGGACAGGGAATTATACAATGAGCAGTTCTTC CASSSYPDRELYNEQFF
. TRBJ1-4 few TRBV28 TGTGCCAGCAGATCCCCAGGGGAAAAACTGTTTTTT CASRSPGEKLFF
TRBD1 TRBJ1-1 . TRBV6-5 TGTGCCGTAAACAGGGGGAACACTGAAGCTTTCTTT CAVNRGNTEAFF
TRBD2 TRBJ2-3 few TRBV10-3 TGTGCCATCAGTGAGTCGCGGGGGGCAGATACGCAGTATTTT CAISESRGADTQYF
TRBD1 TRBJ2-7 many TRBV5-1 TGCGCCAGCAGCTTGGTAAGGACAGGGGCTACCTACGAGCAGTACTTC CASSLVRTGATYEQYF
. TRBJ2-2 few TRBV12-3/TRBV12-4 TGTGCCAGCAGTTCCCACATTGGGGGGGCCGGCACCGGGGAGCTGTTTTTT CASSSHIGGAGTGELFF
TRBD2 TRBJ2-3 . TRBV2 TGTGCCAGCATAGCGGGAGAGGGCACAGATACGCAGTATTTT CASIAGEGTDTQYF
TRBD2 TRBJ2-7 many TRBV28 TGTGCCAGCGGACCCATCGGGACTAAACACATCTACGAGCAGTACTTC CASGPIGTKHIYEQYF
. TRBJ2-5 . TRBV20-1 TGCAGTGCTAGGCAAGCGGACTTTAGGGAGACCCAGTACTTC CSARQADFRETQYF
. TRBJ2-1 . TRBV19 TGTGCCAGTACCCCTGGGGGACGAGCAACGAAGAGCTCCTACAATGAGCAGTTCTTC CASTPGGRATKSSYNEQFF
. TRBJ2-2 . TRBV5-1 TGCGCCAGCAGCCCGCCCTGGCAGGGGACCGGGGAGCTGTTTTTT CASSPPWQGTGELFF
. TRBJ2-5 few TRBV9 TGTGCCAGCAGCCCCGGGACTTTTAATGGAGAGACCCAGTACTTC CASSPGTFNGETQYF
TRBD2 TRBJ2-3 many TRBV4-2 TGTGCCAGCAGCCAGAACCCTAGCGGGGGAGACCGCACAGATACGCAGTATTTT CASSQNPSGGDRTDTQYF
TRBD1 TRBJ2-1 . TRBV3-1 TGTGCCAGCAGCCAAGCAGGGGGCGGCAATGAGCAGTTCTTC CASSQAGGGNEQFF
. TRBJ1-2 . TRBV12-3/TRBV12-4 TGTGCCAGCAGTAATTCCGGGACAAGAAAGCGTGGCTACACCTTC CASSNSGTRKRGYTF
. TRBJ1-4 many TRBV5-1 TGCGCCAGCAGCTTGGGGGCATCTTCGGGTGAAAAACTGTTTTTT CASSLGASSGEKLFF
TRBD1 TRBJ2-7 once TRBV5-6 TGTGCCAGCAGCTTGGGAGGACAGGTCCAATCCTACGAGCAGTACTTC CASSLGGQVQSYEQYF
. TRBJ1-2 . TRBV7-9 TGTGCCAGCAGCTTAGAAACCGGGATCTATGGCTACACCTTC CASSLETGIYGYTF
. TRBJ2-2 . TRBV5-1 . CASSLAAAAMLTGSCFF
. TRBJ2-1 few TRBV5-1 TGCGCCAGCAGCTTGGCCAAGTTCTTCGTCGGGGGGCTTAACAATGAGCAGTTCTTC CASSLAKFFVGGLNNEQFF
TRBD2 TRBJ2-1 . TRBV5-1 TGCGCCAGCAGCTTGCGCGGGGGGCTATCATACAATGAGCAGTTCTTC CASSLRGGLSYNEQFF
TRBD2 TRBJ2-3 . TRBV29-1 TGCAGCGTTGGAGAACTCGGGAGGACGCAGTATTTT CSVGELGRTQYF
TRBD1 TRBJ2-1 . TRBV6-2/TRBV6-3 TGTGCCAGCAGTCGTCGGACAGGGCCTCGGGACAACAATGAGCAGTTCTTC CASSRRTGPRDNNEQFF
. TRBJ2-5 . TRBV5-1 TGCGCCAGCAGCCAACCGCGGGAGACCCAGTACTTC CASSQPRETQYF
. TRBJ2-3 few TRBV4-2 TGTGCCAGCAGCCAAACCAGGGGATCACTTGAGGGTACAGATACGCAGTATTTT CASSQTRGSLEGTDTQYF
TRBD1 TRBJ1-6 . TRBV5-1 TGCGCCAGCAGCTTGGGTCACAGGGGAGAGGGCTCACCCCTCCACTTT CASSLGHRGEGSPLHF
. TRBJ1-3 few TRBV25-1 TGTGCCACCACTAACTCTGGAAACACCATATATTTT CATTNSGNTIYF
TRBD2 TRBJ2-1 few TRBV4-2 TGTGCCAGCAGCCAAGATAGGACTAGCGGCGAGCAGTTCTTC CASSQDRTSGEQFF
TRBD2 TRBJ2-1 . TRBV28 TGTGCCAGCAGTTCCCAGGGGAGTAGCGGGAAACTTGAGCAGTTCTTC CASSSQGSSGKLEQFF
. TRBJ2-5 many TRBV12-3/TRBV12-4 TGTGCCAGCAGTTTTCTGGGTTTAGACCAAGAGACCCAGTACTTC CASSFLGLDQETQYF
TRBD1 TRBJ2-7 many TRBV4-3 TGCGCCAGCAGTCGTACGACAGGGGAAAGCGAGCAGTACTTC CASSRTTGESEQYF
. TRBJ2-7 . TRBV5-1 TGCGCCAGCAGCGGCATTGGGTATGACGAGCAGTACTTC CASSGIGYDEQYF
TRBD1 TRBJ1-2 many TRBV12-3/TRBV12-4 TGTGCCAGCAGTTTAGGTCAGGGGGCGGAGGACTATGGCTACACCTTC CASSLGQGAEDYGYTF
. TRBJ2-3 . TRBV21-1 TGTGCCAGGACTAGCGGGGACACAGATACGCAGTATTTT CARTSGDTDTQYF
TRBD2 TRBJ2-3 few TRBV2 TGTGCCAGCAAGTTAGCGGGGGCTGCAGATACGCAGTATTTT CASKLAGAADTQYF
. TRBJ2-1 many TRBV15 TGTGCCACCAGCTGGCAGGAGGCTGAGCAGTTCTTC CATSWQEAEQFF